The 4 T cell receptor beta chains given below trace back to one sample, sequenced in a study of CD8 T cells in Susac syndrome. With random hexamers, 0.5 to 1 ug RNA was reverse transcribed. MiXCR, applied by TCRdb to the immunoSEQ multiplex PCR reads, yields one record per CDR3 protein. Here the sample spans 130,000 to 150,000 distinct CDR3 sequences, approximately 94% being singletons. The material sequenced was CD4+ T cells from PBMCs. All receptors come from a human donor in good health.

The chain recombines TRBV6-5 with TRBJ2-3; 8 bases fit TRBD1. Trimming took 2 bases from V and 2 from J; bases not matched to a gene: 12. This CDR3 is built from 18 residues. Germline loops: CDR1 MNHEY, CDR2 SVGAGI. The CDR3 loop reads CASSYETGVVVYTDTQYF. The CDR3 coding sequence is TGTGCCAGCAGTTACGAGACAGGGGTGGTGGTGTACACAGATACGCAGTATTTT.

This chain joins TRBV3-1 and TRBJ2-1; TRBD2 agrees at 8 bases. The V gene end was trimmed by 0 bases and the J gene end by 13 bases; junction bases not matched to a gene: 8. The CDR3 length is 14 residues. Germline V lookup: CDR1 LGHDT, CDR2 YNNKEL (reference sequence). CDR3 protein: CASSQDGRAGGQFF. The DNA of the CDR3 is TGTGCCAGCAGCCAAGATGGGCGGGCGGGGGGTCAGTTCTTC.

The chain carries TRBV5-1 and TRBJ1-2; D ambiguous. The length of the CDR3 is 13 residues. Between the trimmed V and J ends, which lost 3 bases and 1 base, there was a span of 7 bases. From germline, CDR1 is SGHRS and CDR2 YFSETQ. The CDR3 sequence is CASSSRINYGYTF. DNA of the CDR3: TGCGCCAGCAGCTCCAGGATTAACTATGGCTACACCTTC.

The chain joins TRBV30 to TRBJ2-7; no definite D call. The germline V and J ends were trimmed by 0 bases and 3 bases, with 12 bases remaining between them. CDR3 size: 14 residues. Per germline, CDR1 GTSNPN and CDR2 SVGIG (reference sequence). CDR3 amino acids: CAWSVTPLDYEQYF. CDR3 coding DNA: TGTGCCTGGAGTGTAACCCCCCTGGACTACGAGCAGTACTTC.